Presented here are 11 T cell receptor beta chains from one specimen sequenced in a study of Ad26.COV2.S vaccination and SARS-CoV-2 variants. This sample's treatment: some 20 received Ad26.COV2.S at low or high dose, single or two shots; about five received placebo; per-sample allocation not given. Day 63 after the first injection of vaccine or placebo was the sampling time. Assay: immunoSEQ multiplex PCR; the TCRdb copy retains only in-frame clones and omits some. This sample yields around 400,000 clones, of which around nine tenths are seen a single time; over 1.5% belongs to the top ten. Sample: peripheral blood, taken in a trial of Ad26.COV2.S vaccine versus placebo. The source of these receptors is a person aged 18-60 years who received the Ad26.COV2.S COVID-19 vaccine or a placebo.

The J gene is TRBJ2-2, the V gene TRBV7-3; D unclear. Per germline, CDR1 SGHTA and CDR2 FQGTGA. V lost 5 bases and J 3 bases, leaving 7 bases between the germline ends. The CDR3 totals 13 residues. The CDR3 DNA sequence: TGTGCCAGCAGCCCCTCGGACACCGGGGAGCTGTTTTTT. Protein: CASSPSDTGELFF.

The chain uses TRBV10-3 and TRBJ2-3; weak D call: TRBD2 (6 bases). Germline V gives CDR1 ENHRY, CDR2 SYGVKD. The CDR3 covers 16 residues. V lost 2 bases to trimming and J lost 2 bases, with 14 bases between them. The CDR3 DNA is TGTGCCATCAGTGAGGCTCAGCGGGTGGCCACAGATACGCAGTATTTT. This gives the protein CAISEAQRVATDTQYF.

As to this clone: Germline is not matched at one junction end, which may reflect a read error. This chain uses TRBV11-2 with TRBJ2-1; weak D call: TRBD1 (5 bases). Germline V gene lookup returns CDR1 SGHAT and CDR2 FQNNGV. The CDR3 is made up of 13 amino acids. The CDR3 coding sequence is TGTGCCAGCAGCCTAGACAGCATTAATGAGCAGTTCTTC. Translating it yields CASSLDSINEQFF.

CDR3 in amino acids: CASSSGNSYEQYF. The CDR3, as DNA: TGTGCCAGCAGCAGCGGGAACTCCTACGAGCAGTACTTC. The chain joins TRBV7-8 to TRBJ2-7; 7 bases are shared with TRBD2. Germline assignment: CDR1 SGHVS and CDR2 FQNEAQ. This CDR3 spans 13 amino acids. The V and J ends lost 5 bases and 0 bases, in that order; junction bases with no gene match: 1.

The chain has TRBV2 and TRBJ1-5, with 7 bases identical to TRBD1. Unmatched junction bases numbered 5, after V lost 6 bases and J lost 0 bases. The CDR3 has 15 amino acids. Germline CDR1 SNHLY, CDR2 FYNNEI. The CDR3 DNA sequence: TGTGCCAGCAGCACAGGGGTCAATAGCAATCAGCCCCAGCATTTT. Translated, it gives CASSTGVNSNQPQHF.

V is TRBV28 and J is TRBJ2-3, with TRBD2 identical over 9 bases. V gave up 8 bases and J gave up 4 bases; unmatched junction bases: 7. Germline values: CDR1 MDHEN, CDR2 SYDVKM. The CDR3 has 14 residues. DNA of the CDR3: TGTGCCAGCGATCTAGCGGGAAAGGCAGATACGCAGTATTTT. The encoded protein is CASDLAGKADTQYF.

The chain uses TRBV27 and TRBJ1-4; 7 bases line up with TRBD1. V was clipped by 5 bases and J by 3 bases; unmatched bases: 6. The CDR3 is made up of 15 amino acids. CDR1 and CDR2 (germline): MNHEY, SMNVEV (reference sequence). CDR3: CASSATGEPNEKLFF. The CDR3 DNA reads as TGTGCCAGCAGTGCTACAGGGGAGCCTAATGAAAAACTGTTTTTT.

This rearrangement joins TRBV7-2 to TRBJ2-3, with 7 bases lining up with TRBD2. The CDR3 extends over 15 amino acids. Germline V gene sequence: CDR1 SGHTA, CDR2 FQGNSA. V was pared by 1 base and J by 1 base, with 2 bases of the junction left unmatched. The CDR3: CASSLGGSGTDTQYF. The CDR3, as DNA: TGTGCCAGCAGCTTAGGCGGGAGTGGCACAGATACGCAGTATTTT.

This clone was seen once. This sample includes further DNA sequences coding for the same CDR3. The chain carries TRBV9 and TRBJ2-7; TRBD2 matches at 7 bases. CDR1 SGDLS and CDR2 YYNGEE come from the germline V gene. V dropped 2 bases and J dropped 2; count of bases not matched to a gene: 4. There are 14 residues in the CDR3. CDR3 nucleotides: TGTGCCAGCAGCGTGGGCGGGGGAACCTACGAGCAGTACTTC. The encoded protein is CASSVGGGTYEQYF.

In DNA, the CDR3 is TGTGCCAGCAGCTTAGGGGGGACAGGGGTCAACTATGGCTACACCTTC. This sequence encodes CASSLGGTGVNYGYTF. The chain couples TRBV7-9 to TRBJ1-2, with 10 bases that match TRBD1. The junction had 4 bases not matched to a gene; V was cut back by 1 base and J by 2 bases. This CDR3 is built from 16 residues. Germline CDR1 reads SEHNR; CDR2 reads FQNEAQ (reference sequence).

V and J are TRBV19 and TRBJ2-3; 9 positions match TRBD2. The CDR3 has 22 amino acids. In germline, CDR1 is LNHDA, CDR2 SQIVND (reference sequence). V lost 2 bases, J lost 0 bases, and 21 bases stayed unmatched. CDR3 sequence reads: CASSISLPRASGNDASTDTQYF. As DNA, the CDR3 is TGTGCCAGTAGTATAAGCTTACCGAGGGCTAGCGGGAATGACGCTAGCACAGATACGCAGTATTTT.